Following are 5 T cell receptor beta chains from one sample sequenced in a study of T cells in Graves' hyperthyroidism and ophthalmopathy. Amplification yielded TCR beta CDR3 regions, with RNA transcripts as the source. A first-round RT-PCR of the TCR CDR3 used the HTBI primer set. TCRdb passed the multiplex PCR reads through MiXCR, listing each CDR3 protein once. This sample carries about 760,000 distinct CDR3 sequences, over 35% of them seen once, and the ten largest clones take around 32%. The specimen sequenced was blood. Every receptor here comes from a middle-aged woman with Graves' hyperthyroidism.

This chain links TRBV29-1 with TRBJ2-5, with D perhaps matching TRBD1 (6 bases). This CDR3 comprises 12 residues. Germline CDR1 SQVTM, CDR2 ANQGSEA. V lost 3 bases, J lost 5 bases, and 10 bases lay in between. The CDR3 sequence: CSVDGTMETQYF. As DNA, the CDR3 is TGCAGCGTTGATGGGACAATGGAGACCCAGTACTTC.

This clonotype was found many times. The CDR3 reads CSAIGGQGVSYGYTF. CDR3 DNA: TGCAGTGCCATAGGTGGACAGGGGGTGAGCTATGGCTACACCTTC. This sequence joins TRBV20-1 and TRBJ1-2; 10 bases fit TRBD1. The V gene end was trimmed by 6 bases and the J gene end by 4 bases; junction bases not matched to a gene: 11. CDR1 and CDR2 from the germline V gene are DFQATT and SNEGSKA (reference sequence). CDR3 length: 15 residues.

In its sample, this clonotype was seen a few times. The chain uses TRBV28 and TRBJ1-1; TRBD1 aligns across 7 bases. The CDR3 is 14 residues long. Germline V CDR1 and CDR2: MDHEN, SYDVKM. Trimming cost V 5 bases and J 5 bases; bases outside gene matches: 8. This chain's CDR3 is CASSLDRLGTEAFF. The CDR3 DNA follows: TGTGCCAGCAGTCTGGACAGGCTGGGAACTGAAGCTTTCTTT.

This clonotype was observed many times. J is TRBJ1-6 and V is TRBV12-3 or TRBV12-4; D may be TRBD1 (5 bases). The CDR3 runs 12 residues. Trimming removed 3 bases from V and 16 bases from J, with 13 bases in between. The CDR3, as DNA: TGTGCCAGCAGTTTGGGGCAGATCGAACTCCACTTT. It yields the protein CASSLGQIELHF.

The CDR3 loop reads CSARATGGGSYEQYF. In nucleotides, the CDR3 is TGCAGTGCTAGGGCAACAGGGGGCGGCTCCTACGAGCAGTACTTC. V usage is TRBV20-1 and J usage is TRBJ2-7; 9 positions agree with TRBD1. Germline V gene data show CDR1 as DFQATT and CDR2 as SNEGSKA (reference sequence). Germline trimming cut 3 bases from V and 0 bases from J; bases unmatched to any gene: 6. This CDR3 has 15 amino acids.